This T cell receptor beta chain was captured in a study of T cell responses to AZD1222 COVID-19 vaccine. Data came from immunoSEQ multiplex PCR; TCRdb stores just in-frame clones and leaves some out. The sample yields approximately 160,000 clones, approximately 93% seen once. As regards this clone: Its cognate antigen is unknown.

Study-level findings and limits: Unmutated variant regions reportedly attract nearly half of all spike-specific TCRs. Increases in Spike-specific TCR breadth and depth were seen after two AZD1222 doses. Donors skewed white British and female; clonal diversity was possibly underestimated. Only a handful of AZD1222 recipients tested seropositive at baseline.

J was trimmed by 3 bases and V by 0 bases; bases with no gene match: 10. The CDR3 is 18 residues long. The germline gives CDR1 SGHRS, CDR2 YFSETQ. Sequenced here: peripheral blood, sampled on day 0 of AZD1222 vaccination. The receptor was isolated from an adult in good health. This sequence joins TRBV5-1 and TRBJ2-1; 9 nucleotides line up with TRBD1. The CDR3 DNA sequence: TGCGCCAGCAGCTTGGCCCCTACCCCGGGACAGGGCTACAATGAGCAGTTCTTC. Translation: CASSLAPTPGQGYNEQFF.